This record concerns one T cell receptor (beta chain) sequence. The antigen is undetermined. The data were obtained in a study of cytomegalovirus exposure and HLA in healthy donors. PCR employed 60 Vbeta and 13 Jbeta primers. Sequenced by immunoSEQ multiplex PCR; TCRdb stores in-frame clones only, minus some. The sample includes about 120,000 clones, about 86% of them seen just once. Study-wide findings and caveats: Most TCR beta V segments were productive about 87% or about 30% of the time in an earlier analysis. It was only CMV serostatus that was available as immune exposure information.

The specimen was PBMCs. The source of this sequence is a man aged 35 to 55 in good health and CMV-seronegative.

The CDR3 loop reads CASSQGIAGPSWGTDTQYF. The CDR3 bases are TGTGCCAGCAGCCAAGGAATAGCGGGGCCCTCCTGGGGCACAGATACGCAGTATTTT. The rearrangement uses TRBV14 and TRBJ2-3; 8 bases match TRBD2. CDR1 is SGHDN and CDR2 is FVKESK in the germline V gene. Unmatched junction bases numbered 13, after V lost 1 base and J lost 1 base. The length of the CDR3 is 19 residues. Full variable domain (missing parts from reference TRBV14 and TRBJ2-3): EAGVTQFPSHSVIEKGQTVTLRCDPISGHDNLYWYRRVMGKEIKFLLHFVKESKQDESGMPNNRFLAERTGGTYSTLKVQPAELEDSGVYFCASSQGIAGPSWGTDTQYFGPGTRLTVL.